Presented here are 3 T cell receptor beta chains from one specimen sequenced in a study of control samples from healthy donors and cancer patients. TCRdb's copy holds only in-frame clones and misses some; the assay was immunoSEQ multiplex PCR. The table shows about 130,000 clones, with about 88% occurring only once. Specimen: blood. Source of these receptors: a man in his fifties in good health.

The chain employs TRBV9 and TRBJ2-6, with a tentative D call TRBD1 (6 bases). Germline values: CDR1 SGDLS, CDR2 YYNGEE. This CDR3 comprises 16 residues. The ends were cut back, 0 bases at V and 10 bases at J, with 17 bases in the middle. The CDR3, as DNA: TGTGCCAGCAGCGTAGCACAGGGCGAAGGGCAAAACGTCCTGACTTTC. It translates to CASSVAQGEGQNVLTF.

CDR3 in DNA: TGTGCCAGCAGCTTAGATCGGGATACGCAGTATTTT. This translates into CASSLDRDTQYF. This sequence joins TRBV11-2 and TRBJ2-3; D gene unclear. The ends were cut back, 0 bases at V and 6 bases at J, with 4 bases in the middle. The V gene's germline CDR1 is SGHAT and CDR2 FQNNGV. This CDR3 has 12 residues.

This clone showed up just once. V gene TRBV28 combines with J gene TRBJ2-7; D remains ambiguous. Germline V gives CDR1 MDHEN, CDR2 SYDVKM. Trimming cost V 2 bases and J 2 bases, with 4 bases left between them. The CDR3 has 12 residues. The CDR3 region is CASSLIAYEQYF. The CDR3 coding sequence is TGTGCCAGCAGTTTAATTGCCTACGAGCAGTACTTC.